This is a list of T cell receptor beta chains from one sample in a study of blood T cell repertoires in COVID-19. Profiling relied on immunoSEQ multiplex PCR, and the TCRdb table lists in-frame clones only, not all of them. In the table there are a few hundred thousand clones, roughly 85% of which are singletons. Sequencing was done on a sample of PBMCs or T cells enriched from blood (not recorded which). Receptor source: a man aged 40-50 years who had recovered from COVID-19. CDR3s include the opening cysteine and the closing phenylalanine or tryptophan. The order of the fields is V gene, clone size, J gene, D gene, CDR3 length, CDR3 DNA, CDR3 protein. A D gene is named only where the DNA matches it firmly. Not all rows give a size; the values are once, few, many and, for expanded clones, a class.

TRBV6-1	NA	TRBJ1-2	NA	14	TGTGCCAGCAGTGATCGGGGGGCAAACTATGGCTACACCTTC	CASSDRGANYGYTF
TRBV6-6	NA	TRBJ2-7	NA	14	TGTGCCAGCAGTTACGGGGCCAGGTCTCACGAGCAGTACTTC	CASSYGARSHEQYF
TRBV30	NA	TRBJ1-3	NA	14	TGTGCCTGGAGTGTGACAGACTCTGGAAACACCATATATTTT	CAWSVTDSGNTIYF
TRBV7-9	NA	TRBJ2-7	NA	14	TGTGCCAGCAGCCCCTCGGAACAGGGTTACGAGCAGTACTTC	CASSPSEQGYEQYF
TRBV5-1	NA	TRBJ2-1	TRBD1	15	TGCGCCAGCAGCCCCCGGAGACAGGGAGTGAATGAGCAGTTCTTC	CASSPRRQGVNEQFF
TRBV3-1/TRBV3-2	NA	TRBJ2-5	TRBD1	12	TGTGCCAGCAAAAGGGGGCTGGAGACCCAGTACTTC	CASKRGLETQYF
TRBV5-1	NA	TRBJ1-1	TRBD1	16	TGCGCCAGCAGCCCGGCGGGGGGGACAGGCCGGGCTGAAGCTTTCTTT	CASSPAGGTGRAEAFF
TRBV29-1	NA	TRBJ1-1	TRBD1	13	TGCAGCGTTGAGGGACAGGTGAACACTGAAGCTTTCTTT	CSVEGQVNTEAFF
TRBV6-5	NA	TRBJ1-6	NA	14	TGTGCCAGCATCGGTAGCATCCCAAATTCACCCCTCCACTTT	CASIGSIPNSPLHF
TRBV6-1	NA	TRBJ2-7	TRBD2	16	TGTGCCAGCAGAGAATTTGAGCGAGCGGGGGGATACGAGCAGTACTTC	CASREFERAGGYEQYF
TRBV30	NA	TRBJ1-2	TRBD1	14	TGTGCCTGGTTTTTCCGGGACAGGGTGGGTGGCTACACCTTC	CAWFFRDRVGGYTF
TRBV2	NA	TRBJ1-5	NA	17	TGTGCCAGCAGTCACCCCTCCTCGTGGAGGAGCAATCAGCCCCAGCATTTT	CASSHPSSWRSNQPQHF
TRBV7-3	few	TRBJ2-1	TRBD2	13	TGTGCCAGCAGCTTGGGGGGGTCCAATGAGCAGTTCTTC	CASSLGGSNEQFF
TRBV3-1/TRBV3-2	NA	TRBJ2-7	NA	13	TGTGCCAGCAGCCAAAGACTAGGTGGCGAGCAGTACTTC	CASSQRLGGEQYF
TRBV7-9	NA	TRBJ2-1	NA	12	TGTGCCAGCAGCTTTCGTGTCGATGAGCAGTTCTTC	CASSFRVDEQFF
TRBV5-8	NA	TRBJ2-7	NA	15	TGTGCCAGCAGTCGACCTGGAGCAGCACTGGGTGAGCAGTACTTC	CASSRPGAALGEQYF
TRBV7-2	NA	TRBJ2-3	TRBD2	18	TGTGCCAGCAGCTTAAGGGCTAGCGGGAGTCGTAGCACAGATACGCAGTATTTT	CASSLRASGSRSTDTQYF